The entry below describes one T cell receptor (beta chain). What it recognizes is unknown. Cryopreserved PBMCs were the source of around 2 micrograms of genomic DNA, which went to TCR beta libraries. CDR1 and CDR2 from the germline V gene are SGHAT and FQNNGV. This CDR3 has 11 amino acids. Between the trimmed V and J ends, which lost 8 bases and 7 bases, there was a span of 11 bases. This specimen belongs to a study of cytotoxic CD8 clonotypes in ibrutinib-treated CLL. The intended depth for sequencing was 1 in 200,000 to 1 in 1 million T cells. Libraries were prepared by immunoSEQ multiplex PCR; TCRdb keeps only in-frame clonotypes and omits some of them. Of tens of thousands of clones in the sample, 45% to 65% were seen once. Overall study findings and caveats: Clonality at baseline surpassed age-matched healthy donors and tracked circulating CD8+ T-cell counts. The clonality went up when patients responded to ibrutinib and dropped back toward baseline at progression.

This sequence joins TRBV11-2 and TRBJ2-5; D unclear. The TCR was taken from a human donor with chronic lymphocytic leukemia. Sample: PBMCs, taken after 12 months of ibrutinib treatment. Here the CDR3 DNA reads TGTGCCAGCGGTTCTAGTGTGACCCAGTACTTC. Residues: CASGSSVTQYF.